The sequence of this TCR beta chain was determined in a study of shared clonotypes between healthy human individuals (dated by TCRdb to the early 2020s). Regarding the complete study: The cohort included a few men and a couple of women between 18 and 49 years of age. Between about 0.9 and 10 billion PBMCs per donor were obtained by leukapheresis. Different laboratories and diverse techniques were used to prepare libraries and sequence TCR repertoires, to increase sequencing depth and limit assay-specific biases. To estimate repertoire size and how much clonotypes are shared between individuals, the study performed deep sequencing of blood TCR repertoires from a handful of healthy adults. For each donor, CD4 naive and CD4 memory were each run on three plates, CD8 naive on two plates, and CD8 memory on one plate. Overall study outcomes, separate from this receptor: Incomplete sequencing was indicated by rarefaction of sorted-subset datasets, despite the large sequencing depth. Clonotypes shared by all four sorted-subset donors showed higher generation probabilities than non-shared clonotypes. The genetic and exposure-history diversity represented was limited by the small number of donors. Across a handful of donors, roughly 5.1% of naive CD4, 3% to 4% of naive CD8, approximately 2.5% of memory CD4, and 0.3% to 0.45% of memory CD8 clonotypes were shared. Pairwise subsampling led to the expectation that sequencing depth would affect the degree of clonotype sharing among donors. Naive subsets generally had larger estimated clonotype richness than memory subsets. Sampling was restricted to blood, and TCR repertoires in tissue are likely to differ from TCR repertoires in blood.

From the germline V gene, CDR1 is SGHRS and CDR2 is YFSETQ. V loses 1 base, J loses 1 base, and the germline ends lie 8 bases apart. From the cysteine up to the phenylalanine, the CDR3 has a length of 14 residues. The CDR3 DNA has 42 bases and is translated from base 1. Using the deep immunoSEQ assay, TCR CDR3 regions were amplified from genomic DNA by multiplex PCR. Extracted genomic DNA from each cell subset was distributed evenly across all wells of several immunoSEQ 96-well plates, and each plate was treated as a replicate. For sorted subsets, 200 to 250 ng of genomic DNA, equivalent to around 30,000 T cell genomes, went into each replicate PCR. Purified libraries were measured with a Qubit 3.0 fluorometer, size-checked on a Bioanalyzer 2100, and measured again with the KAPA Library Quantification kit. Every immunoSEQ 96-well plate was sequenced on a dedicated single-read 150-cycle Illumina NextSeq 550 flow cell. From the authors' description of their analysis: Because only junctional sequences without quality scores were contained in the immunoSEQ output, filtering matching that applied to full-length reads could not be performed. Sequences were annotated with PyIR, a Python wrapper for IgBLAST v1.9, and V/J genes and CDR3 were assigned using IMGT germline references. Reads were filtered out if the reads had weak V/J assignments (E-value above 1e-6), no CDR3, stop codons, out-of-frame junctions, or ambiguous translated residues. V3J clonotypes were defined as sequences sharing an identical inferred V gene, J gene, and CDR3 amino acid sequence. The percentage overlap between two repertoires was calculated by dividing the number of shared unique clonotypes by the size of the smaller repertoire. Three approaches were used to assess repertoire richness: RTK rarefaction, the Chao1 estimator, and Recon v2.1 estimates of unobserved clonotypes. Generation probabilities for all TCRbeta clonotypes obtained by the gDNA method from a few donors were computed using OLGA. Sourced from immuneACCESS, this table was stored by TCRdb with only in-frame sequences that have V and J called. A share of the clones is absent; for the studies checked, an unresolved V gene accounts for under half, and the remainder has no known explanation. V, J and clone size are taken as reported in that table, and D and trimming were inferred from the DNA itself. This sample holds 1,400,000 or so clones; roughly 98.5% were observed only once. Of the sample, 0.36% falls within the top ten clones.

This clone was observed a single time. This clone's antigen is unknown. No base-level quality is on record; no much larger clone is a single base apart. The donors were healthy, HIV-negative adults with no recently reported acute infections or vaccinations. Only Caucasian adults living in Nashville, Tennessee, USA were represented among the donors. CD4+ T cells were enriched by magnetic negative selection, after which naive cells were positively selected on CD45RA and the negative fraction was taken as the memory subset. Blood was obtained by leukapheresis, after which PBMCs were separated by Ficoll-Histopaque density gradient centrifugation and cryopreserved in liquid nitrogen vapor phase. Analytical flow cytometry was used to check the purity and quantity of every magnetically sorted T cell population. From each sorted fraction, genomic DNA was isolated and quantified by UV absorbance on a Nanodrop 2000c.

In this chain, TRBV5-1 is recombined with TRBJ1-2; the D gene remains uncertain. This receptor was identified in a man aged 30-40 years in good health. The sample comprised naive CD4+ T cells sorted from blood. Interpreted using the paper, the cell subset or site label stands for: CD45RA+ positively selected. The base sequence is TGCGCCAGCAGCTTGTTTGGGGATAACTATGGCTACACCTTC. Its translation is CASSLFGDNYGYTF.